This T cell receptor (beta chain) was sequenced during a study of T cells in Graves' hyperthyroidism and ophthalmopathy. This clonotype was detected ten times or more. The CDR3 runs to 14 residues. The J segment lost 2 bases and the V segment lost 3 bases, leaving 6 bases of the junction unmatched. Germline lookup yields CDR1 DFQATT and CDR2 SNEGSKA (reference sequence). It was RNA transcripts that yielded the amplified TCR beta CDR3 regions. The study used the HTBI primer set for a first-round RT-PCR of the TCR CDR3. TCRdb reanalysed the multiplex PCR reads using MiXCR and keeps one entry per CDR3 protein. Of 650,000 to 700,000 distinct CDR3 sequences listed, 15% to 20% are singletons.

The chain has TRBV20-1 and TRBJ2-7; 8 bases fit TRBD2. The source is a man aged 45-65 years with Graves' hyperthyroidism. The sample consisted of blood. This CDR3 reads CSARSTGGTYEQYF. The DNA for the CDR3 is TGCAGTGCTAGGTCGACGGGAGGGACCTACGAGCAGTACTTC.